This TCR beta chain originates from a study of TIL therapy for anti-PD-1-resistant metastatic lung cancer. Study-level information: Median tumor PD-L1 proportion score was approximately 5.7%. Study results and caveats: This highly selected cohort may not generalize to typical lung cancer patients.

This was the immunoSEQ v3 assay. Survey-level samples got approximately 1.8 million read pairs; deep-level samples got roughly 5-6 million. Libraries were prepared by immunoSEQ multiplex PCR; TCRdb keeps only in-frame clonotypes and omits some of them. The table includes 15,000 to 20,000 clones, approximately 83% detected once. The CDR3 loop spans 14 amino acids. CDR1 and CDR2 (germline): SQVTM, ANQGSEA. With 4 bases clipped from V and 5 bases from J, the junction kept 6 bases outside the gene matches. Stated time point: pre-treatment sample, taken before nivolumab and TIL therapy. Adults with stage 4 NSCLC were enrolled in a phase I trial. As concerns this clone: Its antigen is unknown.

Sample: blood, taken at baseline. The TCR sequence derives from a person aged 25 to 80 with non-small cell lung cancer. The chain employs TRBV29-1 and TRBJ2-4; 9 bases line up with TRBD1. CDR3 in amino acids: CSVVTGGVENIQYF. The CDR3 DNA reads TGCAGCGTTGTTACAGGGGGCGTGGAAAACATTCAGTACTTC.